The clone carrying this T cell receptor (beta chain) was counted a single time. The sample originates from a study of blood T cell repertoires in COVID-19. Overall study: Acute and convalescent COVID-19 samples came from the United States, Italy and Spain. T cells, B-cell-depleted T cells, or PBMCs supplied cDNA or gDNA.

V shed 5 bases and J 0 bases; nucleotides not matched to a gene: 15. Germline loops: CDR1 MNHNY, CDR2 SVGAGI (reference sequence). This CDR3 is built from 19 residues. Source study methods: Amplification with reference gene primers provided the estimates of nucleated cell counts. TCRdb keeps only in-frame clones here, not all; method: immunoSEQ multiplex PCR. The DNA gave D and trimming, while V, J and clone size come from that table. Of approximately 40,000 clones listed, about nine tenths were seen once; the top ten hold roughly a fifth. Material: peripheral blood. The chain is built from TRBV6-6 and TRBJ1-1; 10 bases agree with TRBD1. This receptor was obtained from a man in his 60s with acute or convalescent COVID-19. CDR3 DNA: TGTGCCAGCAGTCCGGATGGTCTGCGGGACAGGGGCCTGAACACTGAAGCTTTCTTT. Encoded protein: CASSPDGLRDRGLNTEAFF.